This T cell receptor beta chain originates from a study of tumor-infiltrating lymphocytes in primary liver carcinoma. From around 500 ng total RNA, TCR beta cDNA was generated with a primer in the constant region. Libraries covering TCR beta were generated through three nested multiplex PCR rounds (using a slightly modified ARM-PCR). It was with TRBV1-TRBV30 forward primers and a C-beta reverse primer that the first two PCR rounds were run, at approximately 10 cycles each. Each CDR3 protein is one row after TCRdb ran MiXCR on the multiplex PCR reads. The sample consists of around 56,000 distinct CDR3 sequences, approximately 70% of them appearing once. The source material, roughly 18-31 mg of unsorted bulk tissue, was used to co-extract RNA and DNA. The CDR3 contains 13 residues. Deletions cut 2 bases from V and 11 bases from J, with 15 bases between. Germline CDR1 SGHAT, CDR2 FQNNGV.

The clonotype originates from a man aged 40-55 years with primary liver carcinoma and hepatitis B virus infection. The chain combines TRBV11-2 with TRBJ1-2, with unresolved D. Material for sequencing was liver tumor tissue from sampling region 2. Subset denoted: tumor region T2, inferior pole. The CDR3 DNA reads TGTGCCAGCAGCTTAATGGCTAACTACGGTTACACCTTC. This translates into CASSLMANYGYTF.